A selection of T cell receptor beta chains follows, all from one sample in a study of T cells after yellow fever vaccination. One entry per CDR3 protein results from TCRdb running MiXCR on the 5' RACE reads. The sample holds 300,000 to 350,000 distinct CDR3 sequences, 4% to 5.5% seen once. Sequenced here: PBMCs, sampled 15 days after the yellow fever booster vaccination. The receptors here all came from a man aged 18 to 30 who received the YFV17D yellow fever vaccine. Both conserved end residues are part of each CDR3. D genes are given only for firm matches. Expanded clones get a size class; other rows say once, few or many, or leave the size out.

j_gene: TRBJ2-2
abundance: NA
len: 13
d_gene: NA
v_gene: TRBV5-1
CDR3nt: TGCGCCAGCAGCTTGAAGGGAGGCGGGGAGCTGTTTTTT
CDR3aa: CASSLKGGGELFF

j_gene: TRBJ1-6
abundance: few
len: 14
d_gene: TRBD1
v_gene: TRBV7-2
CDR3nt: TGTGCCAGCAGCTTTGGCAGGGGGCCTTCACCCCTCCACTTT
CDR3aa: CASSFGRGPSPLHF

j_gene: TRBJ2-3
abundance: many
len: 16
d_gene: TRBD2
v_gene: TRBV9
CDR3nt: TGTGCCAGCAGCGCCCATCCGGGACTAGGAGCAGATACGCAGTATTTT
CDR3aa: CASSAHPGLGADTQYF

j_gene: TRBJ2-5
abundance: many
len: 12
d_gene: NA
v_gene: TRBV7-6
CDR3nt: TGTGCCAGCGGGCGGGGACAAGAGACCCAGTACTTC
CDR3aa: CASGRGQETQYF

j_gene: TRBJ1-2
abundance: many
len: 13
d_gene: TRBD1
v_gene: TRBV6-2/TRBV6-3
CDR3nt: TGTGCCAGCAGATTACAGGGGGCGAATGGCTACACCTTC
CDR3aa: CASRLQGANGYTF

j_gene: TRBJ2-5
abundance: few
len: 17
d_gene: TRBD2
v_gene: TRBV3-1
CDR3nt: TGTGCCAGCAGCCAAGAGGGGGGACTAGCCGGACCAGAGACCCAGTACTTC
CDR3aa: CASSQEGGLAGPETQYF

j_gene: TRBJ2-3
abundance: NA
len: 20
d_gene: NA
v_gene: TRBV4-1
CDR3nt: TGCGCCAGCAGACCCTACGCAGGGTCCATGGGGCACACAAGCACAGATACGCAGTATTTT
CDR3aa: CASRPYAGSMGHTSTDTQYF

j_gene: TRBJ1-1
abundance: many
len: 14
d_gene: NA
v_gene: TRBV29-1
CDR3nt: TGCAGCGCCAGGGGTGGAAGTCGGGGCACTGAAGCTTTCTTT
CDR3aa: CSARGGSRGTEAFF

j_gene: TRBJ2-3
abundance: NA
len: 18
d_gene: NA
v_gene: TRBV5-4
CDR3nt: TGTGCCAGCACCCCGGGGGTTGAGACCGCTGAGGACACAGATACGCAGTATTTT
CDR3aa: CASTPGVETAEDTDTQYF

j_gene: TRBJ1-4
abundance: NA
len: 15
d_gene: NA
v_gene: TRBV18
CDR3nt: TGTGCCAGCTCACCAGGACGGGGGTTCAGAGAAAAACTGTTTTTT
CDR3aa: CASSPGRGFREKLFF

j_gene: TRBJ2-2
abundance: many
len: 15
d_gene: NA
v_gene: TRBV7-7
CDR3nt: TGTGCCAGCAGCCAGGACAGTCATTACACCGGGGAGCTGTTTTTT
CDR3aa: CASSQDSHYTGELFF

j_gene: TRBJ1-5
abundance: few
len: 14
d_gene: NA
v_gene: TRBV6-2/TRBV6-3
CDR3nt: TGTGCCAGCACCCGGTCCGCCGCGGGACAGCCCCAGCATTTT
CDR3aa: CASTRSAAGQPQHF

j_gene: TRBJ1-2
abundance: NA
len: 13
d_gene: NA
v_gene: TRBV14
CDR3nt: TGTGCCAGCAGCCAAGCTGAGACCCATGGCTACACCTTC
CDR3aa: CASSQAETHGYTF

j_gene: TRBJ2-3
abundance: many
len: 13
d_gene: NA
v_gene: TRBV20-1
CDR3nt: TGCAGTGCTTACAGGGGAGGCGCAGATACGCAGTATTTT
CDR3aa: CSAYRGGADTQYF

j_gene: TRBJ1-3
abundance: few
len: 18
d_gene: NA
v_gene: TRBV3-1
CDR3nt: TGTGCCAGCAGCCAAGAGATGACGGCAACGATCTCTGGAAACACCATATATTTT
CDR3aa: CASSQEMTATISGNTIYF

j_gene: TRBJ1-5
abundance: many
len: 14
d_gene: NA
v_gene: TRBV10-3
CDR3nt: TGTGCCATCAGTACTACAGGATTGGGCCAGCCCCAGCATTTT
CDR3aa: CAISTTGLGQPQHF

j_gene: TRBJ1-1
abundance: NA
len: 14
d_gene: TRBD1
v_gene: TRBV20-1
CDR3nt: TGCAGTGCTACTCAGGGGGCTGGGAACACTGAAGCTTTCTTT
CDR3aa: CSATQGAGNTEAFF

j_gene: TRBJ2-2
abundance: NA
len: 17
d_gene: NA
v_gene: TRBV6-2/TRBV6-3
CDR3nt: TGTGCCAGCAGTTACCCCACGGGACAATCGAACACCGGGGAGCTGTTTTTT
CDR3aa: CASSYPTGQSNTGELFF

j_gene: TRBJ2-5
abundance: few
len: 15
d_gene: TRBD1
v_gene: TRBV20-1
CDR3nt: TGCAGTGCCGCGCTAGACAGGGACCGAAGCGAGACCCAGTACTTC
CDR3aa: CSAALDRDRSETQYF

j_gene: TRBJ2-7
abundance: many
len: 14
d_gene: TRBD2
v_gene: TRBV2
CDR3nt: TGTGCCAGCAACCTAGCGGGGGGGATTTACGAGCAGTACTTC
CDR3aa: CASNLAGGIYEQYF

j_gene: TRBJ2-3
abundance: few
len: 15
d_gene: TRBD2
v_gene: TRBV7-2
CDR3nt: TGTGCCAGCAGCTCGGAACTAGCGGGGGGGAAGCCGCAGTATTTT
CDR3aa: CASSSELAGGKPQYF

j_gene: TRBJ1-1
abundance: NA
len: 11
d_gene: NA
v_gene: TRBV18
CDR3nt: TGTGCCAGCTCACCCGGGATGGCGGCTTTCTTT
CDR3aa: CASSPGMAAFF

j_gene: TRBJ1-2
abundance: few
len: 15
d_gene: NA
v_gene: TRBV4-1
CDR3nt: TGCGCCAGCAGCCAAGAAAGAGTGACTAACTATGGCTACACCTTC
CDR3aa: CASSQERVTNYGYTF

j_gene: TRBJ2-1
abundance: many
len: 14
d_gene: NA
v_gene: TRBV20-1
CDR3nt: TGCAGTGCTAGAGATCGGGTCCGCGACAATGAGCAGTTCTTC
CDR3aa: CSARDRVRDNEQFF

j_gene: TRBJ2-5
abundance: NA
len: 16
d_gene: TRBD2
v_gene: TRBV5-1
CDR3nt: TGCGCCAGCAGCTTGCAAATAGCGGGGGGGCAAGAGACCCAGTACTTC
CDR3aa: CASSLQIAGGQETQYF

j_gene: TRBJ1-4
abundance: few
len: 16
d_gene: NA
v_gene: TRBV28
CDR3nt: TGTGCCAGCAGTTCGCACCAGACTACAACTAATGAAAAACTGTTTTTT
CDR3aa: CASSSHQTTTNEKLFF

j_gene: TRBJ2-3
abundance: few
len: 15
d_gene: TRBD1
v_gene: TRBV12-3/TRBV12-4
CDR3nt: TGTGCCAGCAGTACAGGGACAGGGGGCGTCGATACGCAGTATTTT
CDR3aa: CASSTGTGGVDTQYF

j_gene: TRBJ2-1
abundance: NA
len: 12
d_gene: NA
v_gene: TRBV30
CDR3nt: TGTGCCTGGAGTGCGGCGGGAAATGAGCAGTTCTTC
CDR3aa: CAWSAAGNEQFF

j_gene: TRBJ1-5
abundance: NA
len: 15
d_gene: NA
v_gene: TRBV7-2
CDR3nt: TGTGCCAGCAGCCCCCCCACAGCGGGCGTCCAGCCCCAGCATTTT
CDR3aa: CASSPPTAGVQPQHF

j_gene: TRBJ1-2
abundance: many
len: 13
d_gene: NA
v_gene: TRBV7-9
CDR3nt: TGTGCCAGCAGCGACAGGACTAACTATGGCTACACCTTC
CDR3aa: CASSDRTNYGYTF

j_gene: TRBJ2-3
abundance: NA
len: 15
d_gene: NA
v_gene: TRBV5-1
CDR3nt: TGCGCCAGCAGCCTAGAATACCCCAGGGCGGATACGCAGTATTTT
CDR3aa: CASSLEYPRADTQYF

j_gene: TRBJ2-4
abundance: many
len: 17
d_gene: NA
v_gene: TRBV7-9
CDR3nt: TGTGCCAGCAGCTCCAACCGGGGAAGACTAGCCAAAAACATTCAGTACTTC
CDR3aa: CASSSNRGRLAKNIQYF

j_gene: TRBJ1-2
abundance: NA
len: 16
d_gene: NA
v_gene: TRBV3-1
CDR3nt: TGTGCCAGCAGCCAAGTCAGCCCCGGACGGGTCGGGGGCTACACCTTC
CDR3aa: CASSQVSPGRVGGYTF

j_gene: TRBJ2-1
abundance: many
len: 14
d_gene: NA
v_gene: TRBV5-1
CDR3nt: TGCGCCAGCGAGGGGGGCGGGGGAAACAATGAGCAGTTCTTC
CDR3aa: CASEGGGGNNEQFF

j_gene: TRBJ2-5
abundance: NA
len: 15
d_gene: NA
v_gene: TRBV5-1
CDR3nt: TGCGCCAGCATCAGCGTGGGGGGTAGTCAAGAGACCCAGTACTTC
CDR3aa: CASISVGGSQETQYF

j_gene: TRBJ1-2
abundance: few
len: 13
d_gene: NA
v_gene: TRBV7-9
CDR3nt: TGTGCCAGCAGCTTTCGGTCAGGCTATGGCTACACCTTC
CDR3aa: CASSFRSGYGYTF

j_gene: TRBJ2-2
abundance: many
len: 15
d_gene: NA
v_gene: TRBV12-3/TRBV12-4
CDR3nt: TGTGCCAGCAGTTTAACAGCAGGGTTTTTCGGGGAGCTGTTTTTT
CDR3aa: CASSLTAGFFGELFF

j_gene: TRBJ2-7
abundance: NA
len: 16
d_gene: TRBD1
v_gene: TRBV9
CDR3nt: TGTGCCAGCAGCGGGCCATACGGACAGGGCGGCTACGAGCAGTACTTC
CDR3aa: CASSGPYGQGGYEQYF

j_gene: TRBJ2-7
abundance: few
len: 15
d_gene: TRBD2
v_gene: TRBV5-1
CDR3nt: TGCGCCAGCAGCTTGTTAGCGGGGGGGTCTAACGAGCAGTACTTC
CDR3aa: CASSLLAGGSNEQYF

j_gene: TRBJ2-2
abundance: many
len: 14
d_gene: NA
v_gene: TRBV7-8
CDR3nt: TGTGCCAGCACCTACAACAGGGTCCCCGGGGAGCTGTTTTTT
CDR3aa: CASTYNRVPGELFF

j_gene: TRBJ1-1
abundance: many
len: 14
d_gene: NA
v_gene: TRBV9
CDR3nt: TGTGCCAGCAGCAAGGACCACCGGAACACTGAAGCTTTCTTT
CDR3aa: CASSKDHRNTEAFF

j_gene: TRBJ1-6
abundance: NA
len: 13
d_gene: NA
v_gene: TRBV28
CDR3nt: TGTGCCAGCAGTTGGCAGCCTAATTCACCCCTCCACTTT
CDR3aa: CASSWQPNSPLHF

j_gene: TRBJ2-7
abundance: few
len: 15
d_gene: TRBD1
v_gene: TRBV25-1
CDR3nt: TGTGCCAGCAGTGGGGGTCCCGGGACAGGGTACGAGCAGTACTTC
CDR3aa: CASSGGPGTGYEQYF

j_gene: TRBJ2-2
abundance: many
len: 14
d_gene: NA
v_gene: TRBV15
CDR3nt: TGTGCCACCAGTTGGCGGACGAACACCGGGGAGCTGTTTTTT
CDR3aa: CATSWRTNTGELFF

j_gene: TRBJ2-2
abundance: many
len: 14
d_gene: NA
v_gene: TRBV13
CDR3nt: TGTGCCAGCAGCTTGCCGGATAACACCGGGGAGCTGTTTTTT
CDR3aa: CASSLPDNTGELFF